The source of this T cell receptor beta chain is a study of T cell responses to AZD1222 COVID-19 vaccine (dated by TCRdb to about 2021). Broadly, across the study: A total of 230 to 250 trial participants underwent TCR sequencing, of whom under 220 had received two doses of AZD1222 and some 26 had received two doses of the MenACWY control vaccine. Trial participants were enrolled by age into subgroups of 18-55, 56-69 and 70-plus years, and around 140, 26 and 57 TCR-sequenced participants, respectively, were included in these subgroups. Broader findings and caveats from the paper: Conclusions about previously exposed vaccinees were limited because only six AZD1222 recipients were SARS-CoV-2 seropositive at baseline. No day 14 peak-response samples were available, so repertoires were characterized only after the peak T cell response. Nearly half of unique spike-specific TCRs reportedly recognized epitopes outside regions mutated in the B.1.351 and B.1.1.7 variants. Participants were mostly white British and included more females than males, and it was suggested by the authors that clonal diversity may have been underestimated. The 56-69-year group was small, and its depth increase did not reach significance, likely because of low power. The whole spike protein was spanned by vaccine-associated CD4 TCRs, and dominant responses were seen in regions 160-218 and 743-854. A significant rise in spike-specific TCR breadth and depth was observed after two AZD1222 doses relative to day 0 and relative to MenACWY recipients.

The time point label here, explained by the study, means: about 28 days (+/-7) after the second vaccine dose. AZD1222 recipients whose second dose came at about 4 weeks and those whose second dose came at about 12 weeks were combined into one group, since spike-specific TCR depth and breadth did not differ between the two schedules. Samples from vaccinated people were obtained from the UK trials COV001 and COV002, which included a single-blind randomized controlled phase 2/3 trial of AZD1222 (ChAdOx1 nCoV-19) in healthy adults. Trial participant PBMC samples were collected at day 0 and day 28 after the second dose for TCRbeta chain sequencing. Comments on this clone: Its antigen is unknown. No per-base quality is available; no much larger clone lies one base away.

The CDR3 regions of human TCRbeta chains were subjected to immunosequencing. The authors' analysis ran thus. TCRs in the repertoires were matched against a reference library of SARS-CoV-2-specific TCRs that had been generated with the MIRA antigen-specificity platform. Breadth was defined as the fraction of unique TCRs that were SARS-CoV-2-associated, and depth was defined as the fraction of total T cells that were SARS-CoV-2-associated. Using the MIRA data, each spike-specific TCR was assigned both to the spike region to which the TCR was reactive and to a CD4 or CD8 class. Log10-transformed breadth and depth values were compared by one-way ANOVA with Sidak's multiple comparisons tests. TCRdb holds this immuneACCESS table with in-frame rearrangements only. Some clones are missing; in checked studies, unresolved V genes explain under half, and the rest has no known cause. D and trimming come from the DNA, and the V and J calls and clone size come from that table. The sample table contains about 100,000 clones; only one count was recorded for 70% to 90% of them. The ten most abundant clones make up 2% to 2.5% of the sample.

Its CDR3 holds 14 amino acids, cysteine through phenylalanine. CDR3 DNA only is kept here, 42 bases in frame from base 1. Trimming removed 1 base from V and 1 base from J, leaving 7 bases between the germline ends. The CDR1 and CDR2 encoded by the germline V gene (reference sequence) are SEHNR and FQNEAQ. The sample consisted of peripheral blood, taken 28 days after the second AZD1222 dose. The sequence is built from TRBV7-9 and TRBJ1-1; confidence is insufficient to name the D gene. The TCR sequence derives from an adult who received the AZD1222 COVID-19 vaccine. The CDR3 region has the sequence CASSLVGGNTEAFF. The sequenced DNA is TGTGCCAGCAGCTTAGTTGGAGGGAACACTGAAGCTTTCTTT.